A single TCR beta chain is shown here with its context. Its antigen is not identified. The sample comes from a study of cytomegalovirus exposure and HLA in healthy donors. As for the study in general: The approximately 120 validation repertoires and the roughly 670 first-cohort repertoires shared a platform, a later analysis reported. Study findings and constraints: Cytomegalovirus-associated status was assigned to some 180 TCR beta chains. Reportedly, diagnosis of cytomegalovirus status by the classifier showed high specificity and sensitivity.

This CDR3 has 14 amino acids. Per germline, CDR1 SGHVS and CDR2 FNYEAQ. Trimming took 5 bases from V and 2 from J, leaving 11 bases between them. The data were produced by immunoSEQ multiplex PCR, yet TCRdb's version contains in-frame clones alone and is incomplete. Of around 250,000 clones in the sample, 90% are singletons; the top ten hold less than 0.4%. This sequence joins TRBV7-6 and TRBJ2-3; unclear D gene. Sequenced: PBMCs. The TCR sequence derives from a woman younger than 35 in good health and CMV-seronegative. This CDR3 is CASSLSTHTDTQYF. The DNA of the CDR3 is TGTGCCAGCAGCCTCTCGACTCACACAGATACGCAGTATTTT.